This T cell receptor beta chain derives from a study of blood T cell repertoires in COVID-19. Turning to the study itself: Sources were T cells, B-cell-depleted T cells, or PBMCs; the material itself was cDNA or gDNA.

The ends lost 6 bases at V and 5 bases at J; junction bases unmatched: 6. The CDR3 totals 15 residues. The germline V gene has CDR1 MNHEY and CDR2 SVGAGI. Method: immunoSEQ multiplex PCR; TCRdb's copy keeps in-frame clones and lacks some. The sample includes approximately 160,000 clones, 70% to 90% of them seen just once. V gene TRBV6-5 combines with J gene TRBJ2-1; 11 nucleotides align to TRBD2. This receptor was identified in a man in his fifties or sixties with active or convalescent COVID-19. The specimen was peripheral blood. The CDR3 region has the DNA TGTGCCAGCAGCAGGGGACTAGCGGTTAACAATGAGCAGTTCTTC. This sequence encodes CASSRGLAVNNEQFF.